The entry below gives a single T cell receptor (beta chain) sequence along with its context. As yet, its antigen is unknown. Built from TCR beta cDNA, the libraries had unique molecular identifiers in them. TCRdb reprocessed the PCR reads via MiXCR and lists one record per CDR3 protein. Of about 540,000 distinct CDR3 sequences in the sample, less than 40% were seen once. The sample originates from a study of post-analysis software for immune sequencing data. Study-wide background: The cohort encompassed relapsing-remitting, secondary progressive and progressive-relapsing multiple sclerosis disease courses. Regarding the study as a whole: For normalized Chao1 diversity, multiple sclerosis patients scored significantly lower than controls did.

The clonotype originates from a girl between 2 and 17 years old with multiple sclerosis. The sample was blood.

CDR3 DNA: TGTGCCAGCAGCCTCGGACAGTTCGGAGAGACCCAGTACTTC. Residues: CASSLGQFGETQYF. The V and J genes are TRBV12-3 or TRBV12-4 and TRBJ2-5; possibly TRBD1 for D (6 bases). CDR3 length: 14 amino acids. Deletions cut 6 bases from V and 4 bases from J, with 15 bases between.